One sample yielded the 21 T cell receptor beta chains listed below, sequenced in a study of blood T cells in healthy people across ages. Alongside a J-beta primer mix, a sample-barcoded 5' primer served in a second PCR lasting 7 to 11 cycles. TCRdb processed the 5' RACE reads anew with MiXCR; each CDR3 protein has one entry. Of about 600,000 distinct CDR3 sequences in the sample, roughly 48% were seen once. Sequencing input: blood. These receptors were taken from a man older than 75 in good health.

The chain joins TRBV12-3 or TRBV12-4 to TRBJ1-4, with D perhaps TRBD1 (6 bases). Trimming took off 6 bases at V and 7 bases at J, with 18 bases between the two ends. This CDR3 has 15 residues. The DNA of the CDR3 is TGTGCCAGCAGGACCACAGGGACGAGGAGTGAAAAACTGTTTTTT. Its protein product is CASRTTGTRSEKLFF.

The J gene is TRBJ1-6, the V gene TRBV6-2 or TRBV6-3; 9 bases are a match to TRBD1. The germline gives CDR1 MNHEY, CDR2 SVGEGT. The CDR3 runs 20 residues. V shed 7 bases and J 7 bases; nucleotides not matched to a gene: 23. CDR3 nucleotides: TGTGCCAGCAAAAAAGTTCGGGGACAGGGATCCCGCCATCTAAATTCACCCCTCCACTTT. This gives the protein CASKKVRGQGSRHLNSPLHF.

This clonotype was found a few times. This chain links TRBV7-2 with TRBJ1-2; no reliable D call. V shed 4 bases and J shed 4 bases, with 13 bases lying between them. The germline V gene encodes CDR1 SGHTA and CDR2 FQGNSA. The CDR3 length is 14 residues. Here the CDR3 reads CASSSPGPSYGYTF. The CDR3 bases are TGTGCCAGCAGCTCGCCCGGACCCTCCTATGGCTACACCTTC. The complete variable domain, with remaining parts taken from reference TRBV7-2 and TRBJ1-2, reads GAGVSQSPSNKVTEKGKDVELRCDPISGHTALYWYRQSLGQGLEFLIYFQGNSAPDKSGLPSDRFSAERTGGSVSTLTIQRTQQEDSAVYLCASSSPGPSYGYTFGSGTRLTVV.

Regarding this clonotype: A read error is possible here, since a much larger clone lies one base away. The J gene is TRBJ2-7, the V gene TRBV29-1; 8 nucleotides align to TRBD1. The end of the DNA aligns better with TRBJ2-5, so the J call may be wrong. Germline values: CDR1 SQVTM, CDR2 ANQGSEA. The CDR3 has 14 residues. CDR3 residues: CSVQGTGTEETQYF. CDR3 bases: TGCAGCGTTCAGGGGACAGGTACTGAGGAGACCCAGTACTTC.

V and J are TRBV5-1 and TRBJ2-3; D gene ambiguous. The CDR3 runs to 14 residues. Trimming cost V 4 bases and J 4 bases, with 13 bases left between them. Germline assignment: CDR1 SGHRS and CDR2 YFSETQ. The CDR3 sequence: CASSRAMPPDTQYF. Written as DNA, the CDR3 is TGCGCCAGCAGCCGGGCCATGCCCCCAGATACGCAGTATTTT.

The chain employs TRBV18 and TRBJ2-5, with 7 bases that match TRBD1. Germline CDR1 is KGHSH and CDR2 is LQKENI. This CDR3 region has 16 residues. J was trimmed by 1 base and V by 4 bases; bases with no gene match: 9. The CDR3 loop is CASSLRDRSIQETQYF. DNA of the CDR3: TGTGCCAGCTCACTTCGGGACAGAAGTATCCAAGAGACCCAGTACTTC.

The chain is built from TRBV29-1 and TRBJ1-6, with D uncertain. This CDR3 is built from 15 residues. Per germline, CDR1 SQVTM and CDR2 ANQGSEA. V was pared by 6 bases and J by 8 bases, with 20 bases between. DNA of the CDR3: TGCAGCGTGGGGAACCCAGGATATCAGGATTCACCCCTCCACTTT. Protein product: CSVGNPGYQDSPLHF.

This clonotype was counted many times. The DNA of the CDR3 is TGTGCCAGCAGTCCCTTTCGACAGGGTTTCATCTACGAGCAGTACTTC. Amino acid sequence: CASSPFRQGFIYEQYF. The rearrangement uses TRBV6-5 and TRBJ2-7; 7 bases align to TRBD1. There are 16 residues in the CDR3. With V trimmed by 5 bases and J by 3 bases, 13 bases remained unmatched. Germline-derived CDR1 and CDR2 are MNHEY and SVGAGI.

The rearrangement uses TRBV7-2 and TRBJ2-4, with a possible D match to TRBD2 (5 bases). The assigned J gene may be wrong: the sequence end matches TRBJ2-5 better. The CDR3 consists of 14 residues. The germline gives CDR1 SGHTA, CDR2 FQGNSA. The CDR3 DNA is TGTGCCAGCAGCCTCGGACTCTTCCTTAGGACCCAGTACTTC. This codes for CASSLGLFLRTQYF.

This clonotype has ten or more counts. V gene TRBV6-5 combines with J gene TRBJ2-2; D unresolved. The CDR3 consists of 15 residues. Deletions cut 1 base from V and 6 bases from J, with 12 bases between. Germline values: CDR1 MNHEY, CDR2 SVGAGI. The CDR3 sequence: CASSYYLAYPGELFF. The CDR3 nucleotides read TGTGCCAGCAGTTACTATTTGGCTTACCCCGGGGAGCTGTTTTTT.

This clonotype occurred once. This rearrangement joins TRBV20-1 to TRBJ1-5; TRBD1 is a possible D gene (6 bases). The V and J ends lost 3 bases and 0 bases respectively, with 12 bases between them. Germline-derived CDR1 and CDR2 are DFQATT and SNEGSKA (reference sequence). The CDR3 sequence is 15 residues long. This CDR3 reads CSARGAGYSNQPQHF. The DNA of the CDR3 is TGCAGTGCTAGGGGGGCAGGGTATAGCAATCAGCCCCAGCATTTT.

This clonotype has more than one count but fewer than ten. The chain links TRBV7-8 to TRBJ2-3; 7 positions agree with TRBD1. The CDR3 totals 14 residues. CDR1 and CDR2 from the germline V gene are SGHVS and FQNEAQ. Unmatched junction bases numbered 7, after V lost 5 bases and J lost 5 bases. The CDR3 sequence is CASSRQYRGDTQYF. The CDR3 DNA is TGTGCCAGCAGCAGACAGTACAGGGGAGATACGCAGTATTTT.

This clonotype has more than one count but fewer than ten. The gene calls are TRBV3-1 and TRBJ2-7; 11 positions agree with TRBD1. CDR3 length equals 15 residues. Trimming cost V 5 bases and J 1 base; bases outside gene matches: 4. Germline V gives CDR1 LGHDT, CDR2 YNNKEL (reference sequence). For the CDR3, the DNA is TGTGCCAGCAGCTTCGGGACAGGGGGTTCCTACGAGCAGTACTTC. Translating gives CASSFGTGGSYEQYF.

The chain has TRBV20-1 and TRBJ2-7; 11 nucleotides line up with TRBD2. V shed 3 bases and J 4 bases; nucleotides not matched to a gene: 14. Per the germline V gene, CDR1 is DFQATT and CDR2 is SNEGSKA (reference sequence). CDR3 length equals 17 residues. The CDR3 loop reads CSASVSGGAGPRYEQYF. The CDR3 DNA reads TGCAGTGCTAGTGTTAGCGGGGGGGCCGGTCCTAGGTACGAGCAGTACTTC.

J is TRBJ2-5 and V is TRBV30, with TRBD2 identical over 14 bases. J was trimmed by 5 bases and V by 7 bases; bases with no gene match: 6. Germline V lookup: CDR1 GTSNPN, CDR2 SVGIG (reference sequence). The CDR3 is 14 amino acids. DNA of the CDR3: TGTGCCTCTGGAGGGACTAGCGGGGGCGAGACCCAGTACTTC. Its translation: CASGGTSGGETQYF. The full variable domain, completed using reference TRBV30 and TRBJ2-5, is SQTIHQWPATLVQPVGSPLSLECTVEGTSNPNLYWYRQAAGRGLQLLFYSVGIGQISSEVPQNLSASRPQDRQFILSSKKLLLSDSGFYLCASGGTSGGETQYFGPGTRLLVL.

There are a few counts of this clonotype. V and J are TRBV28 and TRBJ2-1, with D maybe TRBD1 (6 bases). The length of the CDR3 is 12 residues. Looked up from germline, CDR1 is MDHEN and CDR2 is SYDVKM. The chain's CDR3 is CMTGSSYNEQFF. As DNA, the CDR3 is TGTATGACAGGAAGCTCCTACAATGAGCAGTTCTTC.

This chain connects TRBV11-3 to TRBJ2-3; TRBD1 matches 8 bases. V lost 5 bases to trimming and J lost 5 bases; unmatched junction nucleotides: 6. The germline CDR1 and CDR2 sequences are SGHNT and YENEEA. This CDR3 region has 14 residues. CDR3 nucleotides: TGTGCCAGCAGCCCCGGGACAGGCTTAGATACGCAGTATTTT. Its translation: CASSPGTGLDTQYF.

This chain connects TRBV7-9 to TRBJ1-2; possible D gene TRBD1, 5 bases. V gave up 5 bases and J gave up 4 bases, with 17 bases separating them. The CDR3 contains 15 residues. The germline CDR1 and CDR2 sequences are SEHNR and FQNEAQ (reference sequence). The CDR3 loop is CASSIPSGQGYGYTF. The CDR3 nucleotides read TGTGCCAGCAGCATACCTTCGGGGCAGGGCTATGGCTACACCTTC.

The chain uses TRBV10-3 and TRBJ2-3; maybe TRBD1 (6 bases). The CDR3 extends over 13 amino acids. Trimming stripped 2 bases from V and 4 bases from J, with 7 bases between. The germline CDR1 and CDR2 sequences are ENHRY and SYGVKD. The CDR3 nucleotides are TGTGCCATCAGTGAGGGACAGCCAGATACGCAGTATTTT. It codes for CAISEGQPDTQYF.

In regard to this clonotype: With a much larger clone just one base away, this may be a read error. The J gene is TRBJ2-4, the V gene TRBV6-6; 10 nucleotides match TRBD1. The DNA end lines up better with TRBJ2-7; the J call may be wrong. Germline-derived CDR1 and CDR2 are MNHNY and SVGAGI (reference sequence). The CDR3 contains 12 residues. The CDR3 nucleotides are TGTGTCAGTGCCGGGACAGGGGACGAGCAGTACTTC. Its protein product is CVSAGTGDEQYF.

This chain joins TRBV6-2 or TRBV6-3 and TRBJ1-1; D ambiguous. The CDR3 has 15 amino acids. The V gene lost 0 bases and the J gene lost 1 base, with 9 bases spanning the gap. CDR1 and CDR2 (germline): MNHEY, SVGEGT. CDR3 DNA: TGTGCCAGCAGTTACTCTAACAAGCCGAACACTGAAGCTTTCTTT. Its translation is CASSYSNKPNTEAFF.